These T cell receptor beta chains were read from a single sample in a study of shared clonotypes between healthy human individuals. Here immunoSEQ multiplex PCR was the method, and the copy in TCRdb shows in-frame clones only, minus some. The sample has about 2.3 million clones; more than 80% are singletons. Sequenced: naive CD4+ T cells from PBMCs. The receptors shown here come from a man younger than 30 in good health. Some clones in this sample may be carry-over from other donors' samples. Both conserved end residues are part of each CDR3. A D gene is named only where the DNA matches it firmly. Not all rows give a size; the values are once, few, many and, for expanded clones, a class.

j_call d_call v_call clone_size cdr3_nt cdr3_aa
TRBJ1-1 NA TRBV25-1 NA TGTGCCAGCAGTGAATTCCAGGGGCTAAGGTGGATGAACACTGAAGCTTTCTTT CASSEFQGLRWMNTEAFF
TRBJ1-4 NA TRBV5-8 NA TGTGCCAGCAGCCTGGGGAGGATCCCAACTAATGAAAAACTGTTTTTT CASSLGRIPTNEKLFF
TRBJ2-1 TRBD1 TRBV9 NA TGTGCCAGCAGCGTAGGGGGACAGGGAACCTACAATGAGCAGTTCTTC CASSVGGQGTYNEQFF
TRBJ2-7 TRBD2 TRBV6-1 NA TGTGCCAGCGCCCCAGGGACTAGCGGGGGCCTAGGGTACTTC CASAPGTSGGLGYF
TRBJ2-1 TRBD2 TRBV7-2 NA TGTGCCAGCAGCTCCCCCCGGGCTAGCGGGAGTAGGTCCTACAATGAGCAGTTCTTC CASSSPRASGSRSYNEQFF
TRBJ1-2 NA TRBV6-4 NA TGTGCCAGCAGTGACCAGGGAGCAGGGGGCTACACCTTC CASSDQGAGGYTF
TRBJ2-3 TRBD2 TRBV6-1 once TGTGCCAGCAGGGGACTAGCACTGACGGATACGCAGTATTTT CASRGLALTDTQYF
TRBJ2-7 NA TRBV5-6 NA TGTGCCAGCAGCCATCAAACAGGGAGGTCCTACGAGCAGTACTTC CASSHQTGRSYEQYF
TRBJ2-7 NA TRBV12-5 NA TGTGCTAGTGCAACCCGGAAGATGGGAAACTCCTACGAGCAGTACTTC CASATRKMGNSYEQYF
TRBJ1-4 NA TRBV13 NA TGTGCCAGCAGCCCGGTGCGCAGTAATGAAAAACTGTTTTTT CASSPVRSNEKLFF
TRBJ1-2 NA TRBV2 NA TGTTTCCTAAGAACAGGTTCAATGGATTCTGGCTACACCTTC CFLRTGSMDSGYTF
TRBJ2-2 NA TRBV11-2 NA TGTGCCATCAGACTAGGGGCCGGGGAGCTGTTTTTT CAIRLGAGELFF
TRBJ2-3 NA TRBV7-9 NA TGTGCCAGCAGCTTGGCCTCGACAGGCGCAGATACGCAGTATTTT CASSLASTGADTQYF
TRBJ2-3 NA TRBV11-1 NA TGTGCCAGCAGCCGGGACTCGCGCGGGGATACGCAGTATTTT CASSRDSRGDTQYF
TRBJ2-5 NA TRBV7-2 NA TGTGCCAGCAGCGCACAAGAGACCCAGTACTTC CASSAQETQYF
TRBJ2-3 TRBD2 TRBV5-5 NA TGTGCCAGCAGCTTGGTCCTAGCGGTTAGCACAGATACGCAGTATTTT CASSLVLAVSTDTQYF
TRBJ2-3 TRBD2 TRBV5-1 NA TGCGCCAGCAGCTTGCCGCTAGCGGGAGGTAATACGCAGTATTTT CASSLPLAGGNTQYF
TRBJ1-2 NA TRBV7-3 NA TGTGCCAGCGGTCAAGGCGGGGCCAACTATGGCTACACCTTC CASGQGGANYGYTF
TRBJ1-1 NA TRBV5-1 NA TGCGCCAGCAGCTTGGGAGGGGCGGGGGACACTGAAGCTTTCTTT CASSLGGAGDTEAFF
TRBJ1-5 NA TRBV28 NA TGTGCCAGCAGTCAAAGGATCCGGGGGGCAGGACAGCCCCAGCATTTT CASSQRIRGAGQPQHF
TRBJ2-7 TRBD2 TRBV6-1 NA TGTGCCAGCAGTGAAGGAGCGGGAAATTGGTACGAGCAGTACTTC CASSEGAGNWYEQYF
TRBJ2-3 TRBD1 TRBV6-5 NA TGTGCCAGCAGATACCGGGACAGGGGTTTTGATACGCAGTATTTT CASRYRDRGFDTQYF
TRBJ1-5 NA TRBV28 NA TGTGCCAGCAGCCCGACCGCTCCCAGTTCGAAGCCCCAGCATTTT CASSPTAPSSKPQHF
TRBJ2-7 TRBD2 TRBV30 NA TGTGCCTGGAGTCGGGGAGGGAGCTCCTACGAGCAGTACTTC CAWSRGGSSYEQYF
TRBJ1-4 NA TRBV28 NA TGTGCCAGCAACGGAGGGTTAACTAATGAAAAACTGTTTTTT CASNGGLTNEKLFF
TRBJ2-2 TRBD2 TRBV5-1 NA TGCGCCAGCAGGACGTTAGCGGGAGGAGGAACCGGGGAGCTGTTTTTT CASRTLAGGGTGELFF
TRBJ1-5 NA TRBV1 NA TGCACCAGCAGCCAAGATCTGGGACGGGGAGATCAGCCCCAGCATTTT CTSSQDLGRGDQPQHF
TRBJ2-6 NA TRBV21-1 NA TGTGCCAGCAGCGCAGGGATTAGGGGGGGCTGCTCTGGGGCCAACGTCCTGACTTTC CASSAGIRGGCSGANVLTF
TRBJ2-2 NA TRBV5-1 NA TGCGCCAGCAGCTTGGAGGCCCCCACCCGGGAGCTGTTTTTT CASSLEAPTRELFF
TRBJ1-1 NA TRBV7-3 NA TGTGCCAGCAGCTTTGGGGGAGTGAACACTGAAGCTTTCTTT CASSFGGVNTEAFF
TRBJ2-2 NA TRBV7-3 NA TGTGCCAGCAGCTTAGCGGGTTTCTCCGGGGAGCTGTTTTTT CASSLAGFSGELFF
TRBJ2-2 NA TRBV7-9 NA TGTGCCAGCGGGACTTCGAACACCGGGGAGCTGTTTTTT CASGTSNTGELFF
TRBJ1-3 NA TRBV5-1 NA TGCGCCAGCAGCTTGAGTACTGCTACCCCGTCCGTCTCTGGAAACACCATATATTTT CASSLSTATPSVSGNTIYF
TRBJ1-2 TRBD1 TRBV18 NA TGTGCCAGCTCTCCGGACAGGCATCAGGAAGACTATGGCTACACCTTC CASSPDRHQEDYGYTF
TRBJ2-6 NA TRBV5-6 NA TGTGCCAGCAGCTCAGGAATCTCTGGGGCCAACGTCCTGACTTTC CASSSGISGANVLTF
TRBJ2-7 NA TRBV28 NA TGTGCCAGCAGTTTAAGTTTCCTGATATACGAGCAGTACTTC CASSLSFLIYEQYF
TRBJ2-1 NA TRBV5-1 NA TGCGCCAGCAGCTTGGGGGTTGGCGGCCCCCCGGAGCAGTTCTTC CASSLGVGGPPEQFF
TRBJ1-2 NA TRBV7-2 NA TGTGCCAGCAGCTTACAGGGGAGTTATGGCTACACCTTC CASSLQGSYGYTF
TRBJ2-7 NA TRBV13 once TGTGCCAGCAGCTTAGTACTTGATCCGGGTGTGAGGGAGCAGTACTTC CASSLVLDPGVREQYF
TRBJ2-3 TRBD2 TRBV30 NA TGTGCCTGGAGCCCACTAGCGGGAAGCACAGATACGCAGTATTTT CAWSPLAGSTDTQYF
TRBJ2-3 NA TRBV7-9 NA TGTGCCAGCGGGGTGGCTAGCCCCCGCACAGATACGCAGTATTTT CASGVASPRTDTQYF
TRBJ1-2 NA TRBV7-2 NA TGTGCCAGCAGCCCGCGGAGAGGCCAGCACTATGGCTACACCTTC CASSPRRGQHYGYTF
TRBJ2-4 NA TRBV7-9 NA TGTGCCAGCAGCCCCCGGGGTGGGTCCAAAAACATTCAGTACTTC CASSPRGGSKNIQYF
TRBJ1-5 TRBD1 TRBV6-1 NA TGTGCCATCTCGGGACAGGGTAATCAGCCCCAGCATTTT CAISGQGNQPQHF
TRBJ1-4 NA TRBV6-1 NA TGTGCCAGCAGTGAAATGGATGGGAATGAAAAACTGTTTTTT CASSEMDGNEKLFF